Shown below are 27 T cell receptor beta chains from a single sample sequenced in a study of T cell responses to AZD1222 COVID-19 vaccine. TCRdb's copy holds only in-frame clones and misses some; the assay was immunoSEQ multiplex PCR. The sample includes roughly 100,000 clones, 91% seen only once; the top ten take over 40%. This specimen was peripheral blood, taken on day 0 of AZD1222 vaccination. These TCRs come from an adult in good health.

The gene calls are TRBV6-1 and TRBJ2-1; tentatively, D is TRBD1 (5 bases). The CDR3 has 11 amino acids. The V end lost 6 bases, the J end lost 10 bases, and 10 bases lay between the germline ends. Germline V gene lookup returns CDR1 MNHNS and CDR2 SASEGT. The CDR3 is CASSWTQEQFF. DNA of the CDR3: TGTGCCAGCAGCTGGACACAAGAGCAGTTCTTC.

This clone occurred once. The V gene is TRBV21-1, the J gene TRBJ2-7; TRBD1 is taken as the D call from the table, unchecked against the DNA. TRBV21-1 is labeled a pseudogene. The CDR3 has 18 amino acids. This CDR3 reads CASSKDIVGLQGRYEQYF. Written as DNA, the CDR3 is TGTGCCAGCAGCAAAGATATAGTCGGGTTGCAGGGTAGATACGAGCAGTACTTC.

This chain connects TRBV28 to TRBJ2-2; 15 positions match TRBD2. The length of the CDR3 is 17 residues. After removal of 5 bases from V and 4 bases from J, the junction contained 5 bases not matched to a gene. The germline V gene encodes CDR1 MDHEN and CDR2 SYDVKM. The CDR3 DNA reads TGTGCCAGCAGTAGGGGACTAGCGGGAGGAGGCACCGGGGAGCTGTTTTTT. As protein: CASSRGLAGGGTGELFF.

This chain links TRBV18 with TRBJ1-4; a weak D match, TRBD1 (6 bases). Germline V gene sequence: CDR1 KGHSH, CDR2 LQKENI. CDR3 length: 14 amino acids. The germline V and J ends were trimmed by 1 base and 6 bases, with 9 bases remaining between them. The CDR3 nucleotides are TGTGCCAGCTCACCACAAGGGGGGGATGAAAAACTGTTTTTT. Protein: CASSPQGGDEKLFF.

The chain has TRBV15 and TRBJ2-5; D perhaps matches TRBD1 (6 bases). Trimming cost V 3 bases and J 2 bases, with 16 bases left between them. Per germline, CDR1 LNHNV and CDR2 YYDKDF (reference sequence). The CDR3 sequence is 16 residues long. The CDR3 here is CATSSLRVGQQETQYF. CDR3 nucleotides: TGTGCCACCAGCAGCCTCCGCGTAGGACAGCAAGAGACCCAGTACTTC. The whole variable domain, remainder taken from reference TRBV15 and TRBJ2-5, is DAMVIQNPRYQVTQFGKPVTLSCSQTLNHNVMYWYQQKSSQAPKLLFHYYDKDFNNEADTPDNFQSRRPNTSFCFLDIRSPGLGDTAMYLCATSSLRVGQQETQYFGPGTRLLVL.

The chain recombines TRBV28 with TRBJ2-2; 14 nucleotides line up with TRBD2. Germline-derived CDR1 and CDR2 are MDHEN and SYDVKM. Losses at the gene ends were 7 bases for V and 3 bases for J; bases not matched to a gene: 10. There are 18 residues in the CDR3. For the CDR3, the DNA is TGTGCCAGCACCTCTCCGGGACTAGCGGGAGAAGACACCGGGGAGCTGTTTTTT. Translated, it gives CASTSPGLAGEDTGELFF.

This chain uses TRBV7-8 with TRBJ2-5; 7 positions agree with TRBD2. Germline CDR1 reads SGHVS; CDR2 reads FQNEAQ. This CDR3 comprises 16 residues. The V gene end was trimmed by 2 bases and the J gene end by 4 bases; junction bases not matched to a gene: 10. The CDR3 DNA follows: TGTGCCAGCAGCTTATCTGCGGGAGCCCCTGGAGAGACCCAGTACTTC. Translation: CASSLSAGAPGETQYF.

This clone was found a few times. The CDR3 reads CASSERSGGALAANSPLHF. The CDR3 DNA reads as TGTGCCAGCAGTGAAAGGTCAGGGGGCGCATTAGCGGCTAATTCACCCCTCCACTTT. The chain joins TRBV6-1 to TRBJ1-6; TRBD1 matches at 8 bases. The CDR3 runs 19 residues. The V segment lost 2 bases and the J segment 6 bases; nucleotides outside the gene matches: 15. Germline-derived CDR1 and CDR2 are MNHNS and SASEGT.

The CDR3, as DNA: TGTGCCTGGATGGACAGGGCCTACGAGCAGTACTTC. This encodes CAWMDRAYEQYF. V gene TRBV30 combines with J gene TRBJ2-7, with TRBD1 identical over 8 bases. CDR3 length: 12 amino acids. Per the germline V gene, CDR1 is GTSNPN and CDR2 is SVGIG (reference sequence). With V trimmed by 4 bases and J by 2 bases, 1 base remained unmatched.

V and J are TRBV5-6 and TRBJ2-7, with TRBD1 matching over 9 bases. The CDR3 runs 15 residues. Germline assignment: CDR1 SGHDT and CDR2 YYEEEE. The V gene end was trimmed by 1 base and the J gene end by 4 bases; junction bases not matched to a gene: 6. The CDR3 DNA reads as TGTGCCAGCAGCTTGTTGGGACAGGGAGGATACGAGCAGTACTTC. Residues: CASSLLGQGGYEQYF.

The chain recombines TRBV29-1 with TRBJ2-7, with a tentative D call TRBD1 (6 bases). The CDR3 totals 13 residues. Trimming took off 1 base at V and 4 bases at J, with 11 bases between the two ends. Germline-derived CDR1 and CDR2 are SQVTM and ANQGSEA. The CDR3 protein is CSVEGRQGYEQYF. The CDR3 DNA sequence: TGCAGCGTTGAAGGGCGGCAGGGGTACGAGCAGTACTTC.

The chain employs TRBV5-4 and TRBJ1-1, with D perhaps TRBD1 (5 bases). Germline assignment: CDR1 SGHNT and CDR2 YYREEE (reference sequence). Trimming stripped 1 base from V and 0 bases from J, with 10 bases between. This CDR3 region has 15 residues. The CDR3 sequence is CASSLTLGVNTEAFF. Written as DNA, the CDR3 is TGTGCCAGCAGCTTGACCCTAGGGGTGAACACTGAAGCTTTCTTT. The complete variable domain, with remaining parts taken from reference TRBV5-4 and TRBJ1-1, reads ETGVTQSPTHLIKTRGQQVTLRCSSQSGHNTVSWYQQALGQGPQFIFQYYREEENGRGNFPPRFSGLQFPNYSSELNVNALELDDSALYLCASSLTLGVNTEAFFGQGTRLTVV.

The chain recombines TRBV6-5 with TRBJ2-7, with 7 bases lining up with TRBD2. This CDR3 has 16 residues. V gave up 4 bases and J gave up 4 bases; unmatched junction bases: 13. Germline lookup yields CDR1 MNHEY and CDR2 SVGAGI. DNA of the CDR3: TGTGCCAGCAGTTTCGCGGGCGTGGGTAGCGGGTACGAGCAGTACTTC. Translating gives CASSFAGVGSGYEQYF.

CDR3 coding DNA: TGTGCCAGCAGTTACTCGGGCTTCGAGCCCCAGCATTTT. It specifies CASSYSGFEPQHF. This chain uses TRBV6-5 with TRBJ1-5; D gene uncertain. Looked up from germline, CDR1 is MNHEY and CDR2 is SVGAGI. The length of the CDR3 is 13 residues. The ends were cut back, 0 bases at V and 8 bases at J, with 8 bases in the middle.

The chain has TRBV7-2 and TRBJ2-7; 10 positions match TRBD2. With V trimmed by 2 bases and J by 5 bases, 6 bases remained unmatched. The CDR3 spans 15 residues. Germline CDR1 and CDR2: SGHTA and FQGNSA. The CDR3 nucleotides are TGTGCCAGCAGCTTAATCCTAGCGGGAGCCCACGAGCAGTACTTC. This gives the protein CASSLILAGAHEQYF.

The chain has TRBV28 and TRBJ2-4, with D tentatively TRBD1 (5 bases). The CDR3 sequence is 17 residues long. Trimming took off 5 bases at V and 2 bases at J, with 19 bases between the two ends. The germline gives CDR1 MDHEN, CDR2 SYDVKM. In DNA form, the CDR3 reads TGTGCCAGCAGTGCCTGGGGCAATCTTGGGACCAAAAACATTCAGTACTTC. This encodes CASSAWGNLGTKNIQYF.

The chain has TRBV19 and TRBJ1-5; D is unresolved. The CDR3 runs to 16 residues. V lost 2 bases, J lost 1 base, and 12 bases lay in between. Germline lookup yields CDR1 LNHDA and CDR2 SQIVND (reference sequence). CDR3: CASSITLSTSNQPQHF. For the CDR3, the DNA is TGTGCCAGTAGTATAACCCTATCGACAAGCAATCAGCCCCAGCATTTT. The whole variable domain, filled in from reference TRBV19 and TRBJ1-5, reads DGGITQSPKYLFRKEGQNVTLSCEQNLNHDAMYWYRQDPGQGLRLIYYSQIVNDFQKGDIAEGYSVSREKKESFPLTVTSAQKNPTAFYLCASSITLSTSNQPQHFGDGTRLSIL.

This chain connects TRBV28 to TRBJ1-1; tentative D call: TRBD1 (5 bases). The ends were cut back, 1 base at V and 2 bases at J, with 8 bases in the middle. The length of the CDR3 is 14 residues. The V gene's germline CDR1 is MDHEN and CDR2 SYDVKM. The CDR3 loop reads CASSLYRPNTEAFF. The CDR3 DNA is TGTGCCAGCAGTTTATACAGGCCCAACACTGAAGCTTTCTTT.

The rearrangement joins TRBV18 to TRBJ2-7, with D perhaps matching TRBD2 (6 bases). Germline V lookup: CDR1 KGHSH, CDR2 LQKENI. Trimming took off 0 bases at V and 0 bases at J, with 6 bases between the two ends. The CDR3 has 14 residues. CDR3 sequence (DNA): TGTGCCAGCTCACCACCCGGGAGCTCCTACGAGCAGTACTTC. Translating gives CASSPPGSSYEQYF.

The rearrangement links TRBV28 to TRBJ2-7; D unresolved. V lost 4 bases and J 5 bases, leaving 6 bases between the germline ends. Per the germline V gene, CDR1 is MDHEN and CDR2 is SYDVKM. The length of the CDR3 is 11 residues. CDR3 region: CASSSGHEQYF. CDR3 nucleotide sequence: TGTGCCAGCAGTTCGGGTCACGAGCAGTACTTC. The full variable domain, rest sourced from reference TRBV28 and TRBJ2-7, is DVKVTQSSRYLVKRTGEKVFLECVQDMDHENMFWYRQDPGLGLRLIYFSYDVKMKEKGDIPEGYSVSREKKERFSLILESASTNQTSMYLCASSSGHEQYFGPGTRLTVT.

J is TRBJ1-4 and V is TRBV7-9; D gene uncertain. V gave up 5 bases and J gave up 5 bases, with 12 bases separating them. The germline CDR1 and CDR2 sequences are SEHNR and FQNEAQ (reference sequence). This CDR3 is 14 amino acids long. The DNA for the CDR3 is TGTGCCAGCAGCACAAACGGTCAGAATGAAAAACTGTTTTTT. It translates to CASSTNGQNEKLFF.

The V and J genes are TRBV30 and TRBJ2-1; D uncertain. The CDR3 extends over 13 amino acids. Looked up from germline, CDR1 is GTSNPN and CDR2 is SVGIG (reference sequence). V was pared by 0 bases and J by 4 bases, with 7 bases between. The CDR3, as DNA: TGTGCCTGGAGTGTTGGGCTTTACAATGAGCAGTTCTTC. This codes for CAWSVGLYNEQFF.

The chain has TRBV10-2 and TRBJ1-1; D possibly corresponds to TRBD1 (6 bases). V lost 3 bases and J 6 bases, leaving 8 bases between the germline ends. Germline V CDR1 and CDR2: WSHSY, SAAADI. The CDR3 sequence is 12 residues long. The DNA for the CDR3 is TGCGCCAGCAGTGACGGGGGCGCTGAAGCTTTCTTT. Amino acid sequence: CASSDGGAEAFF.

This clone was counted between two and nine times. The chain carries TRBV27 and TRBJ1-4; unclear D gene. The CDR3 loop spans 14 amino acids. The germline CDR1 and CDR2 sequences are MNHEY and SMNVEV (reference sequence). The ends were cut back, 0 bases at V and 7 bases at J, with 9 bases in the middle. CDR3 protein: CASSLSGKGEKLFF. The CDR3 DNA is TGTGCCAGCAGTTTATCCGGGAAGGGTGAAAAACTGTTTTTT.

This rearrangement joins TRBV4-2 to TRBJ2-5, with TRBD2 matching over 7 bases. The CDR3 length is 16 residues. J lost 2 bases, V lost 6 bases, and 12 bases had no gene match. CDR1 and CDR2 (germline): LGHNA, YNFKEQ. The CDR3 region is CASSGIGGSLQETQYF. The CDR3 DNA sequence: TGTGCCAGCAGTGGAATAGGCGGGAGCTTACAAGAGACCCAGTACTTC.

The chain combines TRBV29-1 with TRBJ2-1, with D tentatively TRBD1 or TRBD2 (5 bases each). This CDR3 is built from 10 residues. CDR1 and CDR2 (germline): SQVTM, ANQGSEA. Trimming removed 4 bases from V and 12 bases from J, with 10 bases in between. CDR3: CSVGGEGQFF. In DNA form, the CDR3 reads TGCAGCGTTGGAGGGGAAGGGCAGTTCTTC.

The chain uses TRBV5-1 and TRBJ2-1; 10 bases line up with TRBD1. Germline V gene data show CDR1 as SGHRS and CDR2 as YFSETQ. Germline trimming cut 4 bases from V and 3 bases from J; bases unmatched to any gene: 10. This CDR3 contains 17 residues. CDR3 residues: CASSPMVGTGDYNEQFF. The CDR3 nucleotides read TGCGCCAGCAGCCCTATGGTAGGGACAGGGGACTACAATGAGCAGTTCTTC. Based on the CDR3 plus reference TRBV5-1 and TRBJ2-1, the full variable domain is KAGVTQTPRYLIKTRGQQVTLSCSPISGHRSVSWYQQTPGQGLQFLFEYFSETQRNKGNFPGRFSGRQFSNSRSEMNVSTLELGDSALYLCASSPMVGTGDYNEQFFGPGTRLTVL.